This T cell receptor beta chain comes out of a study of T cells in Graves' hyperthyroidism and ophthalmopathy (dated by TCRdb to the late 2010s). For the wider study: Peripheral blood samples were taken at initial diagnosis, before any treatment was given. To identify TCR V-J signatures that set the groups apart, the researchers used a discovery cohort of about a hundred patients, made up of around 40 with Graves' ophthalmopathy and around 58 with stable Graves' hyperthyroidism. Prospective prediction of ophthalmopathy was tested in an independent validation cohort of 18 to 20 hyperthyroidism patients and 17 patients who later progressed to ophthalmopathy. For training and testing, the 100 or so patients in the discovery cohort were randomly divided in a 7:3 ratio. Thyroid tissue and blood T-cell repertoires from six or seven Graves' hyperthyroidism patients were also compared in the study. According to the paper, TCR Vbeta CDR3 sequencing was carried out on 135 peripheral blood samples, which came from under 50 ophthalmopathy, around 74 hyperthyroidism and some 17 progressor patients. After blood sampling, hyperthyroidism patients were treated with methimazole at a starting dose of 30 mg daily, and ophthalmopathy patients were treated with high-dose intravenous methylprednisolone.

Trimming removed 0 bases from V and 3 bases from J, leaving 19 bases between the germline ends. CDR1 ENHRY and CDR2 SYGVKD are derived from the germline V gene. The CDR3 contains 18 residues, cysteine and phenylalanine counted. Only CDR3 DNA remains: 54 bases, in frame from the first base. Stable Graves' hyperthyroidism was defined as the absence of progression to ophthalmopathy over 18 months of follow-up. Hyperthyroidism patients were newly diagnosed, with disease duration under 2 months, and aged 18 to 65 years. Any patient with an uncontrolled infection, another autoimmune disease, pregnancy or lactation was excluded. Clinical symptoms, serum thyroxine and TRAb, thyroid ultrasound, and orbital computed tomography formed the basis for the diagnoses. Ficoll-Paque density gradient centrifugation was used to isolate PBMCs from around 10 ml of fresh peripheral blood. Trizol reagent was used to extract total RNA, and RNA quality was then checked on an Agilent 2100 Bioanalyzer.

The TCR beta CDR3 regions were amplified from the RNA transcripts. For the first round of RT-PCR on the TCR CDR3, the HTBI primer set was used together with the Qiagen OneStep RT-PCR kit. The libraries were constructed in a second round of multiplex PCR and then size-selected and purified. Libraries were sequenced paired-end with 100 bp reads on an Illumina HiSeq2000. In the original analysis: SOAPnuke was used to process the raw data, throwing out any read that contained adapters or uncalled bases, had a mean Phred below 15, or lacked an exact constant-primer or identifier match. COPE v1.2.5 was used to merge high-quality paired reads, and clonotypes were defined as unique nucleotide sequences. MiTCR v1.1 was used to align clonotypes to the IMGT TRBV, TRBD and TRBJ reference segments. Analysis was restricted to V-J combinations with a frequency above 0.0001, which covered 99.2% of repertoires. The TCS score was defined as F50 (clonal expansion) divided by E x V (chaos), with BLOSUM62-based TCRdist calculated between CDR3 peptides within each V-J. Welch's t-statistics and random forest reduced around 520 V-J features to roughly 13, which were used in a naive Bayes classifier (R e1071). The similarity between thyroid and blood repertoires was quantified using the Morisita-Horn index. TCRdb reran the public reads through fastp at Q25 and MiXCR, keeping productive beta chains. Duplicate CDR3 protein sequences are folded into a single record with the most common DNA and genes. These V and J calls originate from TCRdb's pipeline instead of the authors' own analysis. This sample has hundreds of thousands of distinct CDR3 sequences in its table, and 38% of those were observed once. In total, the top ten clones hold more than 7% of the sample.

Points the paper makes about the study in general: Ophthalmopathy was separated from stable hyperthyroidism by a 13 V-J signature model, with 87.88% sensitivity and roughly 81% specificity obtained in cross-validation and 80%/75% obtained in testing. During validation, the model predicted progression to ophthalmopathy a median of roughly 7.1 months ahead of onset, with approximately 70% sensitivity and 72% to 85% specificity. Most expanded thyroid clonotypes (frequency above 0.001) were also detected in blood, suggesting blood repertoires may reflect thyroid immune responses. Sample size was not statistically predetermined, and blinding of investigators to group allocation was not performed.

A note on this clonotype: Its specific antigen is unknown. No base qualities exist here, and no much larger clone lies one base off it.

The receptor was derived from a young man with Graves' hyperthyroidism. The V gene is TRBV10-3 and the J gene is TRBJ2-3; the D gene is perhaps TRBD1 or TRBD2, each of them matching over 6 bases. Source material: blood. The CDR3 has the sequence CAISESNLGGAGTDTQYF. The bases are TGTGCCATCAGTGAGTCCAATCTCGGGGGCGCGGGGACAGATACGCAGTATTTT.